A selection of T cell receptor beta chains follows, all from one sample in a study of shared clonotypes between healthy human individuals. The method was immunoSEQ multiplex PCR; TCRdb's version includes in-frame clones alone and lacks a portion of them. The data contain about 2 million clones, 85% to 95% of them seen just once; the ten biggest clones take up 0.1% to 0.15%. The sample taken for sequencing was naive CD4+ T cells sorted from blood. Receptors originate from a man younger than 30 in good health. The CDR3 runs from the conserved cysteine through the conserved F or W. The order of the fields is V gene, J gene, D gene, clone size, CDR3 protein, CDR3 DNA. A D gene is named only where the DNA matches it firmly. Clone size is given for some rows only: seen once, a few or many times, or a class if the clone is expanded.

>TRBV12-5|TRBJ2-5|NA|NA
CASGLGYQETQYF
TGTGCTAGTGGTTTGGGGTACCAAGAGACCCAGTACTTC
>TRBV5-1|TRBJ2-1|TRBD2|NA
CASSLAGGPSNEQFF
TGCGCCAGCAGCTTAGCGGGAGGGCCTTCGAATGAGCAGTTCTTC
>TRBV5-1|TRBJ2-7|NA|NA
CASSLSFPYEQYF
TGCGCCAGCAGCTTGTCCTTCCCCTACGAGCAGTACTTC
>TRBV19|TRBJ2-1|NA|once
CASSIDTYEQFF
TGTGCCAGTAGTATAGACACGTATGAGCAGTTCTTC
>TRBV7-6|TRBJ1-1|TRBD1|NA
CASSARQGFRTEAFF
TGTGCCAGCAGCGCCCGACAGGGGTTCCGCACTGAAGCTTTCTTT
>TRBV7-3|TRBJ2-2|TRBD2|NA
CASSKGPKLAGLPTGELFF
TGTGCCAGCAGCAAAGGCCCGAAACTAGCGGGGTTACCCACCGGGGAGCTGTTTTTT
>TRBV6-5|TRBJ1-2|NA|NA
CASSYSRGYYGYTF
TGTGCCAGCAGTTACTCGAGGGGATACTATGGCTACACCTTC
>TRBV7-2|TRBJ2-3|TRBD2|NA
CASSLPSGSTDTQYF
TGTGCCAGCAGCTTACCTAGCGGTAGCACAGATACGCAGTATTTT
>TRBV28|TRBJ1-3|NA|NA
CASSATRSGLGNTIYF
TGTGCCAGCAGTGCCACACGCTCAGGATTGGGAAACACCATATATTTT
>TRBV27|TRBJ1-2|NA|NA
CASSSSILTGGYTF
TGTGCCAGCAGTTCGTCCATACTCACAGGAGGCTACACCTTC
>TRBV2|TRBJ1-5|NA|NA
CATTGSGNQPQHF
TGTGCCACCACAGGGAGTGGCAATCAGCCCCAGCATTTT
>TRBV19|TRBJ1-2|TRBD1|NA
CASSMGDRLNYGYTF
TGTGCCAGTAGTATGGGGGACAGGTTAAACTATGGCTACACCTTC
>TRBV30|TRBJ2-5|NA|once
CAWTEGGETQYF
TGTGCCTGGACGGAGGGCGGGGAGACCCAGTACTTC
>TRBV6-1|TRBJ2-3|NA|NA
CASSLSMMTPDTQYF
TGTGCCAGCAGTCTTTCCATGATGACCCCAGATACGCAGTATTTT
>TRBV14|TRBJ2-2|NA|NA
CASSQTGSNTGELFF
TGTGCCAGCAGCCAAACGGGGAGTAACACCGGGGAGCTGTTTTTT
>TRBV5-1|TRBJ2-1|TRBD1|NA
CASTPGQGTNEQFF
TGCGCCAGCACTCCGGGACAGGGAACCAATGAGCAGTTCTTC
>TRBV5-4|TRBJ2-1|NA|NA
CASSLDGGRYNEQFF
TGTGCCAGCAGCTTGGATGGGGGCCGCTACAATGAGCAGTTCTTC
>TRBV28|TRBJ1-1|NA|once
CASSLLTIGDTEAFF
TGTGCCAGCAGCCTACTCACAATCGGGGACACTGAAGCTTTCTTT
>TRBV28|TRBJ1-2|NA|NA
CASVTTGLYGYTF
TGTGCCAGCGTAACCACAGGTCTCTATGGCTACACCTTC
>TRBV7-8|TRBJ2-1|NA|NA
CASSLAHINEQFF
TGTGCCAGCAGCTTAGCTCACATCAATGAGCAGTTCTTC
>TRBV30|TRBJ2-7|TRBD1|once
CAWSVLGTGGSEYF
TGTGCCTGGAGTGTCCTTGGGACAGGGGGCTCGGAGTACTTC
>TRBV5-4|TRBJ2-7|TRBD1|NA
CASSPPGGNSYEQYF
TGTGCCAGCAGCCCTCCAGGGGGTAATTCCTACGAGCAGTACTTC
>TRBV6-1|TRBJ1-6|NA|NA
CASSDVKFNSPLHF
TGTGCCAGCAGTGACGTGAAGTTTAATTCACCCCTCCACTTT
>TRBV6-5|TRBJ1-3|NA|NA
CASRNSGLSGNTIYF
TGTGCCAGCAGAAACTCGGGCCTCTCTGGAAACACCATATATTTT
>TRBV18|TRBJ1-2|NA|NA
CASSQGLNRDYGYTF
TGTGCCAGCTCCCAGGGTTTGAATAGGGACTATGGCTACACCTTC
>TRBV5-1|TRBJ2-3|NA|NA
CASSFAGVSTDTQYF
TGCGCCAGCAGCTTCGCCGGGGTCTCCACAGATACGCAGTATTTT
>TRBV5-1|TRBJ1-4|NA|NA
CASSFSQGNEKLFF
TGCGCCAGCAGCTTCTCACAGGGTAACGAAAAACTGTTTTTT
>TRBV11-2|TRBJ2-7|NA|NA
CASSLGGSQVYEQYF
TGTGCCAGCAGCTTAGGGGGCAGTCAGGTCTACGAGCAGTACTTC
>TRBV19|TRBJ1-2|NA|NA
CASGYGYTF
TGTGCCAGCGGATATGGCTACACCTTC
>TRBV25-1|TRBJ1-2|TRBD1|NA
CASSWAGGVFSYGYTF
TGTGCCAGCTCTTGGGCAGGGGGCGTTTTTAGCTATGGCTACACCTTC
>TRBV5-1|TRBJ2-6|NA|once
CASSWDVGANVLTF
TGCGCCAGCAGCTGGGACGTTGGGGCCAACGTCCTGACTTTC
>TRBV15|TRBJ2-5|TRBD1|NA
CATSADRGRETQYF
TGTGCCACCAGCGCAGACAGGGGGCGAGAGACCCAGTACTTC
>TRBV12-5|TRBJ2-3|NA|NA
CASGSAGKLLDTQYF
TGTGCTAGTGGTTCTGCGGGCAAGCTGTTAGATACGCAGTATTTT
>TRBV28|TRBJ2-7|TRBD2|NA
CASTPGGVPYEQYF
TGTGCCAGCACGCCGGGGGGGGTCCCCTACGAGCAGTACTTC
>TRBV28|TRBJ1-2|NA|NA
CASSSPSYGYTF
TGTGCCAGCAGTTCCCCCTCCTATGGCTACACCTTC
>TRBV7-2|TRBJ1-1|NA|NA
CASSPGPGSTEAFF
TGTGCCAGCAGCCCAGGCCCAGGGTCCACTGAAGCTTTCTTT
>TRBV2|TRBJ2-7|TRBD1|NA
CASSVGRTGGHEQYF
TGTGCCAGCAGTGTAGGTCGGACAGGGGGACACGAGCAGTACTTC
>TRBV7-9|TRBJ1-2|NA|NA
CASSLNRANYGYTF
TGTGCCAGCAGCTTAAACAGAGCTAACTATGGCTACACCTTC
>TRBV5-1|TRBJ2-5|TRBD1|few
CASSPGTEETQYF
TGCGCCAGCAGCCCCGGGACAGAAGAGACCCAGTACTTC
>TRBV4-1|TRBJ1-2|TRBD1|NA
CASSHLLRDRGLDGYTF
TGCGCCAGCAGCCACTTACTCCGGGACAGGGGGCTAGATGGCTACACCTTC
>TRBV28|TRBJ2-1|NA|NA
CASSLPGISYNEQFF
TGTGCCAGCAGTTTACCGGGGATTTCCTACAATGAGCAGTTCTTC
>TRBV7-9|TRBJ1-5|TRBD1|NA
CASSPGGAFNQPQHF
TGTGCCAGCAGCCCAGGGGGGGCTTTCAATCAGCCCCAGCATTTT
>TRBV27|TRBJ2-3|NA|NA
CASSSLGGPSTDTQYF
TGTGCCAGCAGTTCCCTAGGGGGACCTAGCACAGATACGCAGTATTTT